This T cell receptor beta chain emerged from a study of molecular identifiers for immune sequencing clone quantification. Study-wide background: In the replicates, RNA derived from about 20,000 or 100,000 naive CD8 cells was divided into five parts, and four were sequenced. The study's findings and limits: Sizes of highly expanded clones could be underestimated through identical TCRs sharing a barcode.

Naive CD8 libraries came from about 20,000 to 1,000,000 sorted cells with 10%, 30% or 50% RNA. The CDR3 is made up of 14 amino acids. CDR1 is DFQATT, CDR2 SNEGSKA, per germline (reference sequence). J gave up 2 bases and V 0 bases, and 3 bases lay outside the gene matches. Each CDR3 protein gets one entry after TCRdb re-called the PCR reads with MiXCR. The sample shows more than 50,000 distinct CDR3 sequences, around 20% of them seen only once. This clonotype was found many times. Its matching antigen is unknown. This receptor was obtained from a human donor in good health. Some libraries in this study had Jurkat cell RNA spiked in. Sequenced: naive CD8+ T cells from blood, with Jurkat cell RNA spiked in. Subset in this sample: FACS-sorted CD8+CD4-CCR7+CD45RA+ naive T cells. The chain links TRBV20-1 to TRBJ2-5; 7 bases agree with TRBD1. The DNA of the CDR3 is TGCAGTGCTAGAGATTACAGGGGTCAAGAGACCCAGTACTTC. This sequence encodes CSARDYRGQETQYF.